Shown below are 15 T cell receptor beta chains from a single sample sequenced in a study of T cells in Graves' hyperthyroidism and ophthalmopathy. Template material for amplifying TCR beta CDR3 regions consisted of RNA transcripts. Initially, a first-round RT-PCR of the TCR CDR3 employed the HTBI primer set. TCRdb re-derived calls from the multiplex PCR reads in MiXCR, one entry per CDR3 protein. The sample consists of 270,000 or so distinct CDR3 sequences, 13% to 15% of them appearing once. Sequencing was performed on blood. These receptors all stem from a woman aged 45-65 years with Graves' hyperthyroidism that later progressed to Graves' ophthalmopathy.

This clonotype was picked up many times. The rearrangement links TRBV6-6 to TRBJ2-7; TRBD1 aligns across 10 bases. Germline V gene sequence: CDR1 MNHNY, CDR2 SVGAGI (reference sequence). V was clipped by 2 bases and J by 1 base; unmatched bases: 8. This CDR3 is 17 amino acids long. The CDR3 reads CASSYPMDRGESYEQYF. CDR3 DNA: TGTGCCAGCAGTTACCCAATGGACAGGGGGGAATCCTACGAGCAGTACTTC.

CDR3 sequence reads: CASSLLGAGNTEAFF. The CDR3 DNA follows: TGTGCCAGCAGCCTGTTGGGGGCGGGGAACACTGAAGCTTTCTTT. V is TRBV5-5 and J is TRBJ1-1, with a tentative D call TRBD1 (6 bases). Trimming left V 4 bases short and J 1 base short, with 14 bases between. In germline, CDR1 is SGHKS, CDR2 YYEKEE (reference sequence). The CDR3 runs to 15 residues.

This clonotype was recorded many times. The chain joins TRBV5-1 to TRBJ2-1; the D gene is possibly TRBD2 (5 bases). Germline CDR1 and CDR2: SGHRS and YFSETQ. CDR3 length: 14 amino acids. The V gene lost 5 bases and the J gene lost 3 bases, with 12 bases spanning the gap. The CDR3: CASRAAMGYNEQFF. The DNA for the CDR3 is TGCGCCAGCAGAGCGGCGATGGGCTACAATGAGCAGTTCTTC.

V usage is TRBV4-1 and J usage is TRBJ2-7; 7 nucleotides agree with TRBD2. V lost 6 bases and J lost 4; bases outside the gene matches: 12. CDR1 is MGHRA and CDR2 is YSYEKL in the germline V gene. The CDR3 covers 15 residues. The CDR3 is CASRTSEATSYEQYF. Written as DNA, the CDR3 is TGCGCCAGCAGAACTAGCGAGGCAACTTCTTACGAGCAGTACTTC.

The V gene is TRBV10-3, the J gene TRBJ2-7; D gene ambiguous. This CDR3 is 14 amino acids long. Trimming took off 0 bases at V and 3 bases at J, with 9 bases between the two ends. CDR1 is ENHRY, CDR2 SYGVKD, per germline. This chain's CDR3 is CAISESSTIYEQYF. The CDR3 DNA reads TGTGCCATCAGTGAGTCTTCCACCATCTACGAGCAGTACTTC.

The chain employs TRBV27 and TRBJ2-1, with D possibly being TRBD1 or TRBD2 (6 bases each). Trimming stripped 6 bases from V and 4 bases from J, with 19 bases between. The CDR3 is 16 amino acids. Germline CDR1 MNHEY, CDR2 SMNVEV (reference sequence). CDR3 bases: TGTGCCAGCAGCCCACCGGGGGCAGGCCAGTACAATGAGCAGTTCTTC. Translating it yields CASSPPGAGQYNEQFF.

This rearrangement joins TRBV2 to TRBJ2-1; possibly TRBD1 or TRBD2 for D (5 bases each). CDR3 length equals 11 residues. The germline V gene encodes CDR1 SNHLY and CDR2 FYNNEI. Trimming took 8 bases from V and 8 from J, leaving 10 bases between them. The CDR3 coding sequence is TGTGCCAGCCTGAGGGGTGATGAGCAGTTCTTC. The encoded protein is CASLRGDEQFF.

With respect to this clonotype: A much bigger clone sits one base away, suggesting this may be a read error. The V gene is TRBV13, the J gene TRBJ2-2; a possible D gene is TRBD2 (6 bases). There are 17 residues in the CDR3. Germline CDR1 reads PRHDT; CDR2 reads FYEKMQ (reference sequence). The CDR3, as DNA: TGTGCCAGCAGCCCGAGAGGGTTGGGGAGGAACATCGGGGAGCTGTTTTTT. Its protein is CASSPRGLGRNIGELFF.

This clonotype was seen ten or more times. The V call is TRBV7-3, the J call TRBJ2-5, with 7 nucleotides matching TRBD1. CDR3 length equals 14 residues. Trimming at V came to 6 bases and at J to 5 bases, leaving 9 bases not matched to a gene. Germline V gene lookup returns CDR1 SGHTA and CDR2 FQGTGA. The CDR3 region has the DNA TGTGCCAGCAGGCACAGGGGAGAAGAGGAGACCCAGTACTTC. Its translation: CASRHRGEEETQYF.

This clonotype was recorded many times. This chain's CDR3 is CASITGEDYEQYF. CDR3 DNA: TGTGCCAGCATAACAGGGGAGGACTACGAGCAGTACTTC. The chain employs TRBV2 and TRBJ2-7, with D possibly matching TRBD1 (7 bases). CDR3 length: 13 amino acids. V was trimmed by 7 bases and J by 3 bases, leaving 13 bases between them. Germline-derived CDR1 and CDR2 are SNHLY and FYNNEI. The full variable domain, completed using reference TRBV2 and TRBJ2-7, is EPEVTQTPSHQVTQMGQEVILRCVPISNHLYFYWYRQILGQKVEFLVSFYNNEISEKSEIFDDQFSVERPDGSNFTLKIRSTKLEDSAMYFCASITGEDYEQYFGPGTRLTVT.

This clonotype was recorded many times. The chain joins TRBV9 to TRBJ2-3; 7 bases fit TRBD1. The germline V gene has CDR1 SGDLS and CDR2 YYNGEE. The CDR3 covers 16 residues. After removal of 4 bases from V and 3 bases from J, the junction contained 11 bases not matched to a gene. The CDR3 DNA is TGTGCCAGCAGCCGTCAACAGGGGCGTGGGACAGATACGCAGTATTTT. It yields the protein CASSRQQGRGTDTQYF.

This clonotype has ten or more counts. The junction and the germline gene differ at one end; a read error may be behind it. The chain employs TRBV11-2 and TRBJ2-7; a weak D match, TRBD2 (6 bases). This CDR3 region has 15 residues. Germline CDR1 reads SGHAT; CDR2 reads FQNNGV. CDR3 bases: TGTGCCAGCAACTTAGATGGGGGGAGCTCCTACGAGCAGTACTTC. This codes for CASNLDGGSSYEQYF.

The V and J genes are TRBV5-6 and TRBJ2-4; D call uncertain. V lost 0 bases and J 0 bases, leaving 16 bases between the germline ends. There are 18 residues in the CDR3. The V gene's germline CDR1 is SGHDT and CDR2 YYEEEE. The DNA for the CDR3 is TGTGCCAGCAGCTTGGCGTTTGATGAGGTCCTAGCCAAAAACATTCAGTACTTC. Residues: CASSLAFDEVLAKNIQYF.

The CDR3 nucleotides read TGTGCCATCAGTGACGGACTAGCGGGTCATACGCAGTATTTT. This gives the protein CAISDGLAGHTQYF. The chain couples TRBV10-3 to TRBJ2-3; TRBD2 matches at 11 bases. J was trimmed by 7 bases and V by 3 bases; bases with no gene match: 3. Germline V gene data show CDR1 as ENHRY and CDR2 as SYGVKD. The length of the CDR3 is 14 residues.

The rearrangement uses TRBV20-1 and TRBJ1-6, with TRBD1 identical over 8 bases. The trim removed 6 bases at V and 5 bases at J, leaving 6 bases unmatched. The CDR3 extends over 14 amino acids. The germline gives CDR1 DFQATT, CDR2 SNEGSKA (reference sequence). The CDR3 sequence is CSAQGQGNNSPLHF. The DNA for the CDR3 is TGCAGTGCCCAAGGACAGGGAAATAATTCACCCCTCCACTTT.